This paragraph reports one T cell receptor beta chain. This sample is drawn from a study of blood T cell repertoires in COVID-19. About the research overall: Collection of acute and convalescent COVID-19 samples took place in the United States, Italy and Spain. T cells, B-cell-depleted T cells, or PBMCs provided the cDNA or gDNA that served as material.

As processed by the authors: Amplified reference gene primers provided the basis for estimating nucleated cell counts. TCRdb's copy holds only in-frame clones and misses some; the assay was immunoSEQ multiplex PCR. The DNA gave D and trimming, while V, J and clone size come from that table. The repertoire holds 190,000 or so clones, with around four fifths as singletons. Recruited during active infection, patients (from Seattle) were subsequently followed longitudinally. The germline gives CDR1 KGHSY, CDR2 FQNENV. The CDR3 has 15 residues. V shed 4 bases, J shed 6 bases, and the junction held 6 bases outside the gene matches.

V and J are TRBV16 and TRBJ1-6; 7 bases match TRBD1. This TCR was recovered from a man aged 55 to 70 with COVID-19, enrolled during active disease. The specimen sequenced was peripheral blood. CDR3 residues: CASSLPGTANSPLHF. In DNA form, the CDR3 reads TGTGCCAGCAGCCTCCCCGGGACAGCTAATTCACCCCTCCACTTT. Full variable domain (missing parts from reference TRBV16 and TRBJ1-6): GEEVAQTPKHLVRGEGQKAKLYCAPIKGHSYVFWYQQVLKNEFKFLISFQNENVFDETGMPKERFSAKCLPNSPCSLEIQATKLEDSAVYFCASSLPGTANSPLHFGNGTRLTVT.